Listed below are T cell receptor beta chains from one sample, sequenced in a study of shared clonotypes between healthy human individuals. Here immunoSEQ multiplex PCR was the method, and the copy in TCRdb shows in-frame clones only, minus some. This sample has 850,000 to 1,100,000 clones; 70% to 85% occur once, and the top ten carry 0.7% to 0.95%. The sample consisted of memory CD4+ T cells from PBMCs. The receptors were gathered from a man aged 18 to 35 in good health. Some clones in this sample may be carry-over from other donors' samples. Both conserved end residues are part of each CDR3. The order of the fields is D gene, J gene, V gene, clone size, CDR3 DNA, CDR3 protein. The D gene is left open where the match is weak. For some rows the clone size is stated as once, few or many, or as a class when expanded; others skip it.

D gene: TRBD1; J gene: TRBJ2-5; V gene: TRBV5-4; clone size: NA; CDR3 DNA: TGTGCCAGCAACCACGCGAGACAGGGCAGCCAAGAGACCCAGTACTTC; CDR3 protein: CASNHARQGSQETQYF
D gene: NA; J gene: TRBJ2-1; V gene: TRBV10-3; clone size: NA; CDR3 DNA: TGTGCCATCAGTGAGACCGCACATGGGCAGTTCTTC; CDR3 protein: CAISETAHGQFF
D gene: NA; J gene: TRBJ2-7; V gene: TRBV6-6; clone size: once; CDR3 DNA: TGTGCCAGCAGTTACTCGGGAAACCTAAGGACGGCGGGGCAGTACTTC; CDR3 protein: CASSYSGNLRTAGQYF
D gene: TRBD1; J gene: TRBJ2-1; V gene: TRBV12-5; clone size: NA; CDR3 DNA: TGTGCTAGTGGTTTGGACAGGGGCGCCCCCATCTTC; CDR3 protein: CASGLDRGAPIF
D gene: NA; J gene: TRBJ2-5; V gene: TRBV7-9; clone size: NA; CDR3 DNA: TGTGCCAGCAGCCTAACCCCGATCACAGAGACCCAGTACTTC; CDR3 protein: CASSLTPITETQYF
D gene: NA; J gene: TRBJ1-2; V gene: TRBV7-8; clone size: NA; CDR3 DNA: TGTGCCAGCAGCTTAGTTGCAGGGGAACTTGGCTACACCTTC; CDR3 protein: CASSLVAGELGYTF
D gene: NA; J gene: TRBJ1-5; V gene: TRBV7-2; clone size: NA; CDR3 DNA: TGTGCCAGCAGCTCAATTAACACCAATCAGCCCCAGCATTTT; CDR3 protein: CASSSINTNQPQHF
D gene: NA; J gene: TRBJ2-1; V gene: TRBV4-1; clone size: NA; CDR3 DNA: TGCGCCAGCAGCACCCAGGTGGGATCGACGCGCAATGAGCAGTTCTTC; CDR3 protein: CASSTQVGSTRNEQFF
D gene: TRBD2; J gene: TRBJ2-1; V gene: TRBV5-1; clone size: NA; CDR3 DNA: TGCGCCAGCAGCTGGACTAGCGTAAAGGACAATGAGCAGTTCTTC; CDR3 protein: CASSWTSVKDNEQFF
D gene: NA; J gene: TRBJ2-2; V gene: TRBV7-2; clone size: once; CDR3 DNA: TGTGCCAGCAGCTTAGCGCCGAGACAAGGGACCGGGGAGCTGTTTTTT; CDR3 protein: CASSLAPRQGTGELFF
D gene: TRBD1; J gene: TRBJ1-5; V gene: TRBV27; clone size: NA; CDR3 DNA: TGTGCCAGCAGTTTTCGGGGACAGCCCTACAATCAGCCCCAGCATTTT; CDR3 protein: CASSFRGQPYNQPQHF
D gene: NA; J gene: TRBJ2-3; V gene: TRBV5-1; clone size: NA; CDR3 DNA: TGCGCCAGCAGCTTGGCCGTAATAGCGGACGGGGGCACAGATACGCAGTATTTT; CDR3 protein: CASSLAVIADGGTDTQYF
D gene: NA; J gene: TRBJ1-4; V gene: TRBV20-1; clone size: NA; CDR3 DNA: TGCAGTGCTAGCCCAAGGGACAAACTGTTTTTT; CDR3 protein: CSASPRDKLFF
D gene: TRBD1; J gene: TRBJ1-3; V gene: TRBV2; clone size: NA; CDR3 DNA: TGTGCCAGCACGCAACTAGGGGACAGTGGGGGAAACACCATATATTTT; CDR3 protein: CASTQLGDSGGNTIYF
D gene: NA; J gene: TRBJ1-4; V gene: TRBV5-8; clone size: NA; CDR3 DNA: TGTGCCAGCAGCTTGGGACGGCGGCATAATGAAAAACTGTTTTTT; CDR3 protein: CASSLGRRHNEKLFF
D gene: NA; J gene: TRBJ1-4; V gene: TRBV25-1; clone size: NA; CDR3 DNA: TGTGCCAGCAGTGGGGCCCCAAGACAGGCCCTTAATGAAAAACTGTTTTTT; CDR3 protein: CASSGAPRQALNEKLFF
D gene: NA; J gene: TRBJ1-5; V gene: TRBV28; clone size: NA; CDR3 DNA: TGTGCCAGCAGTTTGGCGGTGCCCTATAGCAATCAGCCCCAGCATTTT; CDR3 protein: CASSLAVPYSNQPQHF
D gene: NA; J gene: TRBJ1-5; V gene: TRBV7-8; clone size: NA; CDR3 DNA: TGTGCCAGCAGCTTCTCGGACGGAGATCAGCCCCAGCATTTT; CDR3 protein: CASSFSDGDQPQHF
D gene: NA; J gene: TRBJ2-5; V gene: TRBV28; clone size: once; CDR3 DNA: TGTGCCAGCAGTTTGCTTGGGGGGCTAGAGACCCAGTACTTC; CDR3 protein: CASSLLGGLETQYF
D gene: NA; J gene: TRBJ2-2; V gene: TRBV11-3; clone size: NA; CDR3 DNA: TGTGCCAGCAGCTTCAGGGACCCCGGGGAGCTGTTTTTT; CDR3 protein: CASSFRDPGELFF
D gene: NA; J gene: TRBJ1-1; V gene: TRBV27; clone size: NA; CDR3 DNA: TGTGCCAGTCCCTGGGGGGGAGGGAACACTGAAGCTTTCTTT; CDR3 protein: CASPWGGGNTEAFF